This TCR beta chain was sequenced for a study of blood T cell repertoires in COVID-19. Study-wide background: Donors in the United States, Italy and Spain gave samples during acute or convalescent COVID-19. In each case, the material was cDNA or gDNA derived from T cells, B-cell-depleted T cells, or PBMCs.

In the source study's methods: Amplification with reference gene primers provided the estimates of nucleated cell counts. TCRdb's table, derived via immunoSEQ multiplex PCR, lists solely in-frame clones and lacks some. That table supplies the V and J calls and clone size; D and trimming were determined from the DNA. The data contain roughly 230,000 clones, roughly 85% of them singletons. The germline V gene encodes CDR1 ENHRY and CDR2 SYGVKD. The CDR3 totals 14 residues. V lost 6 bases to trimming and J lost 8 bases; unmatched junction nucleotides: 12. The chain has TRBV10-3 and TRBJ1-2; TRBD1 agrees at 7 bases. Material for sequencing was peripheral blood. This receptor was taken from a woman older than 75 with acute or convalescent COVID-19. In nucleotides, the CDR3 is TGTGCCATCAGAGCTACAGGGGAAGCGTACGGCTACACCTTC. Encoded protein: CAIRATGEAYGYTF.